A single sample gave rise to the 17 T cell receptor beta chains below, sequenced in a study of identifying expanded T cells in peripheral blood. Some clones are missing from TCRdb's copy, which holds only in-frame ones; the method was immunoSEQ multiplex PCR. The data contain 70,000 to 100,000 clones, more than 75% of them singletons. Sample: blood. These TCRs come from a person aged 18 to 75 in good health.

This chain's CDR3 is CASSTDSNYGYTF. In DNA form, the CDR3 reads TGTGCCAGCAGTACGGACAGTAACTATGGCTACACCTTC. J is TRBJ1-2 and V is TRBV6-1; D possibly corresponds to TRBD1 (6 bases). The germline V gene encodes CDR1 MNHNS and CDR2 SASEGT. V was clipped by 5 bases and J by 1 base, with 8 bases between them. The CDR3 is 13 residues long.

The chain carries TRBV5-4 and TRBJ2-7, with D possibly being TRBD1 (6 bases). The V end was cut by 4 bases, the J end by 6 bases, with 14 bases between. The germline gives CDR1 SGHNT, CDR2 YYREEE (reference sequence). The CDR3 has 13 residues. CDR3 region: CASSTTGFTEQYF. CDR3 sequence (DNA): TGTGCCAGCAGCACTACAGGGTTCACCGAGCAGTACTTC.

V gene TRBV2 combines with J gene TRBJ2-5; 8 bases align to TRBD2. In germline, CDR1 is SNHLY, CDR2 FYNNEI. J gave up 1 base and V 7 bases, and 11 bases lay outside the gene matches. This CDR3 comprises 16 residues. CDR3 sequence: CASNMWGGGLQETQYF. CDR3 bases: TGTGCCAGCAATATGTGGGGCGGGGGGCTCCAAGAGACCCAGTACTTC.

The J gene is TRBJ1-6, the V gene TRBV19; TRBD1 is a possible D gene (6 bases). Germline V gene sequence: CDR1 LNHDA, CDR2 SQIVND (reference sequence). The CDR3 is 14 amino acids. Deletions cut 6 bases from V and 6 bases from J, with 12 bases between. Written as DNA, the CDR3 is TGTGCCAGTAGACAGGGTGACCCTAATTCACCCCTCCACTTT. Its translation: CASRQGDPNSPLHF.

The CDR3 sequence is CASSKGLTTDTQYF. CDR3 sequence (DNA): TGCGCCAGCAGCAAAGGACTAACCACAGATACGCAGTATTTT. V is TRBV5-1 and J is TRBJ2-3, with a tentative D call TRBD2 (6 bases). V was clipped by 4 bases and J by 2 bases, with 11 bases between them. Germline CDR1 is SGHRS and CDR2 is YFSETQ. This CDR3 is 14 amino acids long.

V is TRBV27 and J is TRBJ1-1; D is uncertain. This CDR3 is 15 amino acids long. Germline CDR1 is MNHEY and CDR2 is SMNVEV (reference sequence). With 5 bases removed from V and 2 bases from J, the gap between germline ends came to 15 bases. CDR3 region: CASSLRPILNTEAFF. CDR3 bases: TGTGCCAGCAGTCTGAGGCCGATACTCAACACTGAAGCTTTCTTT.

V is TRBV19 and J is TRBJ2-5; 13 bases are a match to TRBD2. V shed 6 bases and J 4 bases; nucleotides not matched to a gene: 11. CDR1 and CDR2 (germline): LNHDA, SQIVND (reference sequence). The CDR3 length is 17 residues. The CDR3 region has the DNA TGTGCCAGTAGCGTTTCGCAACTAGCGGGGGGGCGAGAGACCCAGTACTTC. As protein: CASSVSQLAGGRETQYF. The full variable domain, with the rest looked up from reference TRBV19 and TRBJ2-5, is DGGITQSPKYLFRKEGQNVTLSCEQNLNHDAMYWYRQDPGQGLRLIYYSQIVNDFQKGDIAEGYSVSREKKESFPLTVTSAQKNPTAFYLCASSVSQLAGGRETQYFGPGTRLLVL.

The CDR3 bases are TGTGCCAGCAGCTTAGACTACCCAGGGGATTCTGGCTACACCTTC. Protein sequence: CASSLDYPGDSGYTF. The chain has TRBV7-2 and TRBJ1-2, with D tentatively TRBD1 (6 bases). The CDR3 is made up of 15 amino acids. Trimming removed 1 base at V and 7 bases at J, with 16 bases between. Germline CDR1 is SGHTA and CDR2 is FQGNSA.

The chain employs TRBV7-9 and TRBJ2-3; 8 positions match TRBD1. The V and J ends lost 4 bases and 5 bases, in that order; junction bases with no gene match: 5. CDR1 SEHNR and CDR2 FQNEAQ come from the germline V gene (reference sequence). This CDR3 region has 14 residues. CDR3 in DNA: TGTGCCAGCAGCTCCGTCAGGGGGCGAGATACGCAGTATTTT. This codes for CASSSVRGRDTQYF.

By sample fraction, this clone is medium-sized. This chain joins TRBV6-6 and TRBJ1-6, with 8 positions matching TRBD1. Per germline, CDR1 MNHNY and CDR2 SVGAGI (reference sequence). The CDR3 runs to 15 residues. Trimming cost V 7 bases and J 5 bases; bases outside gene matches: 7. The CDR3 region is CASKSPTGDNSPLHF. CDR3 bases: TGTGCCAGCAAGTCGCCGACAGGGGATAATTCACCCCTCCACTTT.

For the CDR3, the DNA is TGTGCCAGCAGCCGGGGGGGACAGGGGCAAGAGACCCAGTACTTC. Translated: CASSRGGQGQETQYF. This chain joins TRBV5-4 and TRBJ2-5; 10 nucleotides align to TRBD1. Germline V gene lookup returns CDR1 SGHNT and CDR2 YYREEE (reference sequence). The CDR3 runs 15 residues. V lost 4 bases to trimming and J lost 2 bases; unmatched junction nucleotides: 5.

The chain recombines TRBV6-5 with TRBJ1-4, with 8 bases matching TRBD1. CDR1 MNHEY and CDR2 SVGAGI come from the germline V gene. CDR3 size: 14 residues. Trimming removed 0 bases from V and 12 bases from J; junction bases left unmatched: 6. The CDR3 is CASSYSGRGLELFF. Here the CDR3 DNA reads TGTGCCAGCAGTTACTCGGGCAGGGGGCTGGAACTGTTTTTT.

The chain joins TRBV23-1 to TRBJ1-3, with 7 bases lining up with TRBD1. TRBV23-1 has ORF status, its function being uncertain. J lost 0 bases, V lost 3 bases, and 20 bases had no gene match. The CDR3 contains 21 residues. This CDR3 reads CASSQRQGQGLSQASGNTIYF. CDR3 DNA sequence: TGCGCCAGCAGTCAGAGACAGGGTCAGGGTCTAAGCCAGGCCTCTGGAAACACCATATATTTT.

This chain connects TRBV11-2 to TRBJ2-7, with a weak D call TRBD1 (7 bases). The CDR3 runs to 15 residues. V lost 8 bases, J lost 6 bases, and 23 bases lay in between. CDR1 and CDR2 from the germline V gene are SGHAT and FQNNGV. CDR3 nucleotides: TGTGCCAGCCGCAGTAGTCGAGGCAGGGGGGTCGAGCAGTACTTC. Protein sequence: CASRSSRGRGVEQYF. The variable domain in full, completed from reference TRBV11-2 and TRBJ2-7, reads EAGVAQSPRYKIIEKRQSVAFWCNPISGHATLYWYQQILGQGPKLLIQFQNNGVVDDSQLPKDRFSAERLKGVDSTLKIQPAKLEDSAVYLCASRSSRGRGVEQYFGPGTRLTVT.

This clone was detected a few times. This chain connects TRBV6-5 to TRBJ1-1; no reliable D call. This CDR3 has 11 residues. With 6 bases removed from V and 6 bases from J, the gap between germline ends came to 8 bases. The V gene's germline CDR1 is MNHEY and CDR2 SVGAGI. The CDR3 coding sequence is TGTGCCAGCAGGGACCTCTCTGAAGCTTTCTTT. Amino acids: CASRDLSEAFF.

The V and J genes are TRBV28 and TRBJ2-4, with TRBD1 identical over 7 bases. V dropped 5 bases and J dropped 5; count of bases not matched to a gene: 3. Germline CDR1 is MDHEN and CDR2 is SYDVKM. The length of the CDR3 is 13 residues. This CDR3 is CASSRQGENIQYF. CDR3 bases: TGTGCCAGCAGTCGACAGGGTGAAAACATTCAGTACTTC.

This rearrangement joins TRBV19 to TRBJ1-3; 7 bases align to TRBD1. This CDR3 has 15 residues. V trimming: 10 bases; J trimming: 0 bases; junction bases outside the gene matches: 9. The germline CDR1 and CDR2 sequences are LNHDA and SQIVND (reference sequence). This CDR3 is CATTDRPNSGNTIYF. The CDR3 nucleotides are TGTGCCACCACGGACAGGCCGAACTCTGGAAACACCATATATTTT. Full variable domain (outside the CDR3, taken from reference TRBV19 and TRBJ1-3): DGGITQSPKYLFRKEGQNVTLSCEQNLNHDAMYWYRQDPGQGLRLIYYSQIVNDFQKGDIAEGYSVSREKKESFPLTVTSAQKNPTAFYLCATTDRPNSGNTIYFGEGSWLTVV.